The present TCR beta chain was sequenced within a study of cytomegalovirus exposure and HLA in healthy donors. The study ran its PCR with 60 Vbeta and 13 Jbeta primers. Sequencing used immunoSEQ multiplex PCR; TCRdb keeps in-frame clones, though not all of them. The table lists some 130,000 clones, about two thirds of them singletons, with under 5.5% in the top ten. This CDR3 comprises 12 residues. V gave up 8 bases and J gave up 6 bases; unmatched junction bases: 5. The germline V gene has CDR1 MDHEN and CDR2 SYDVKM. General study findings and limits: With DRB1 most and HLA-C fewest, TCR association rates differed between HLA loci in a later analysis.

As for this clone: Its specificity is not known.

The source of this sequence is a man over 45 in good health and CMV-seropositive. Sample: PBMCs. V and J are TRBV28 and TRBJ1-2, with 8 bases matching TRBD1. The CDR3 bases are TGTGCCAGCGCAGGGGGCGCGGATGGCTACACCTTC. Protein sequence: CASAGGADGYTF.